The rows below give T cell receptor beta chains drawn from one sample of a study of blood T cells in healthy people across ages. One entry per CDR3 protein results from TCRdb running MiXCR on the 5' RACE reads. The sample holds some 1.5 million distinct CDR3 sequences, 42% seen once. The sequenced sample was blood. These receptors were collected from a woman aged 18-29 years in good health. Both conserved end residues are part of each CDR3. Each record gives: J gene, V gene, clone size, D gene, CDR3 DNA, CDR3 protein. A D gene is named only where the DNA matches it firmly. Clone size is stated in some rows and not others, as once, few, many or a class when expanded.

TRBJ1-1	TRBV5-1	NA	NA	TGCGCCAGCAGCCCCGACGCCGGAACTGAAGCTTTCTTT	CASSPDAGTEAFF
TRBJ2-1	TRBV7-7	NA	TRBD2	TGTGCTAGCGCCCCGCTAGCGGGGGCTCCCAATGAGCAGTTCTTC	CASAPLAGAPNEQFF
TRBJ2-1	TRBV9	NA	NA	TGTGCCAGCAGCCCCAAGCAGAGCTCCTACAATGAGCAGTTCTTC	CASSPKQSSYNEQFF
TRBJ2-7	TRBV11-2	NA	NA	TGTGCCAGCAGCCCCACCCGCCTCCTAAATGAGCAGTACTTC	CASSPTRLLNEQYF
TRBJ2-3	TRBV7-8	few	TRBD1	TGTGCCAGCAGCTCAGACAGGGGTGTCACAGATACGCAGTATTTT	CASSSDRGVTDTQYF
TRBJ1-4	TRBV20-1	NA	NA	TGCAGTGCTAGAGATCTGGGCAGGGAGAATGAAAAACTGTTTTTT	CSARDLGRENEKLFF
TRBJ2-3	TRBV15	NA	NA	TGTGCCACCAGCAGAGAGCAGCCCACAGATACGCAGTATTTT	CATSREQPTDTQYF
TRBJ1-6	TRBV7-2	NA	NA	TGTGCCAGCAGCCTCCGGGACAATAATTTACCCCTCCACTTT	CASSLRDNNLPLHF
TRBJ1-1	TRBV28	few	NA	TGTGCCAGCAGGGGGGTTGAAACTGAAGCTTTCTTT	CASRGVETEAFF
TRBJ1-1	TRBV6-1	NA	NA	TGTGCCAGCGTCGCCCTCGTGAACACTGAAGCTTTCTTT	CASVALVNTEAFF
TRBJ2-1	TRBV12-3/TRBV12-4	many	TRBD2	TGTGCCAGCAGTTCGTTTAGCGGGGGGGTGAATGGGCAGTTCTTC	CASSSFSGGVNGQFF
TRBJ2-5	TRBV20-1	NA	TRBD2	TGCAGTGCTCGCAAAGCGGGGTTGTACCAAGAGACCCAGTACTTC	CSARKAGLYQETQYF
TRBJ1-5	TRBV7-2	NA	TRBD1	TGTGCCAGCTTAACAGGGGCGCACGGCAATCAGCCCCAGCATTTT	CASLTGAHGNQPQHF
TRBJ2-3	TRBV2	NA	NA	TGTGCCGGCAGTGAAACCCAATCGACTTGGACAGATACGCAGTATTTT	CAGSETQSTWTDTQYF
TRBJ2-2	TRBV6-5	few	NA	TGTGCCAGCAGTCCCCTACAGGGAAACACCGGGGAGCTGTTTTTT	CASSPLQGNTGELFF
TRBJ1-2	TRBV30	NA	TRBD1	TGTGCCACCTGGGGACAGGGACTAACCTATGGCTACACCTTC	CATWGQGLTYGYTF
TRBJ2-3	TRBV10-2	NA	TRBD2	TGCGCCAGCAGTGAGTCGAGACTAGCGGGGGGTGAGGCAGATACGCAGTATTTT	CASSESRLAGGEADTQYF
TRBJ2-7	TRBV6-5	NA	TRBD1	TGTGCCAGCAGTTCCGGGACAGAGAAGCAGTACTTC	CASSSGTEKQYF
TRBJ2-7	TRBV28	NA	NA	TGTGCCAGCAGTCAGACACCTGACTACGAGCAGTACTTC	CASSQTPDYEQYF
TRBJ2-1	TRBV6-2/TRBV6-3	NA	TRBD1	TGTGCCAGCAGTTACGGGGACAGTCAGTTCTTC	CASSYGDSQFF
TRBJ1-1	TRBV12-3/TRBV12-4	few	TRBD1	TGTGCCAGCAGCGTACAGGGGGCCGGCACTGAAGCTTTCTTT	CASSVQGAGTEAFF
TRBJ2-3	TRBV3-1	once	TRBD2	TGTGCCAACAGCCAAAAAGGCGGGGGGGCCTCTACGCAGTATTTT	CANSQKGGGASTQYF
TRBJ2-5	TRBV7-2	NA	NA	TGTGCCAGCAGCTTTGTTAAACAAGAGGCCCAGTACTTC	CASSFVKQEAQYF
TRBJ1-2	TRBV4-1	NA	NA	TGCGCCAGCAGCACCGAGGAATGGGGGGCCACCTTC	CASSTEEWGATF
TRBJ2-1	TRBV7-9	NA	NA	TGTGCCAGCACTCCCGGAATTTCATACAATGAGCAGTTCTTC	CASTPGISYNEQFF
TRBJ2-1	TRBV12-3/TRBV12-4	NA	NA	TGTGCCAGCAGTTTGCGTGGGGGGGCCCACAATGAGCAGTTCTTC	CASSLRGGAHNEQFF
TRBJ2-1	TRBV12-5	NA	TRBD2	TGTGCTAGTGAGGGAGGGTTGGGGAATGAGCAGTTCTTC	CASEGGLGNEQFF
TRBJ1-2	TRBV15	few	NA	TGTGCCACCAGCAGAGTCCAGACCTTAGGCTATGGCTACACCTTC	CATSRVQTLGYGYTF
TRBJ2-4	TRBV12-3/TRBV12-4	NA	NA	TGTGCCAGCAGACAGGGCCGGACGGGTGGGCAGTACTTC	CASRQGRTGGQYF
TRBJ2-7	TRBV6-5	few	TRBD2	TGTGCCAGCAGTTACTTTACCGGGACTAGCGTCTACGAGCAGTACTTC	CASSYFTGTSVYEQYF
TRBJ2-7	TRBV7-3	NA	TRBD2	TGTGCCAGCAGCTTCCTAGCGGGAGATAACAATGAGCAGTACTTC	CASSFLAGDNNEQYF
TRBJ2-1	TRBV7-3	NA	NA	TGTGCCAGCAGCCAACTTGGGGACCCGAGCTCCTACAATGAGCAGTTCTTC	CASSQLGDPSSYNEQFF
TRBJ2-5	TRBV25-1	few	TRBD2	TGTGCCAGCAGTGAACGGCGGGGGGGGGAGACCCAGTACTTC	CASSERRGGETQYF
TRBJ2-1	TRBV20-1	NA	TRBD2	TGCAGTGCTGTCACCGGGACTAGCCCCTACAATGAGCAGTTCTTC	CSAVTGTSPYNEQFF
TRBJ2-5	TRBV7-9	NA	TRBD2	TGTGCCAGCAGCTCAATAGCGGGATCCGGAGAGACCCAGTACTTC	CASSSIAGSGETQYF
TRBJ2-7	TRBV18	NA	NA	TGTGCCAGCTCACCAGGGATGGGGGCCTACGAGCAGTACTTC	CASSPGMGAYEQYF
TRBJ2-3	TRBV3-1	few	TRBD2	TGTGCCAGTCAAGGACTAGCGGGAGAAGATACGCAGTATTTT	CASQGLAGEDTQYF
TRBJ2-5	TRBV12-3/TRBV12-4	NA	NA	TGTGCCAGCAGTGTCGTGGAGGGTGAGACCCAGTACTTC	CASSVVEGETQYF
TRBJ2-4	TRBV20-1	NA	NA	TGCAGTGCTAGTGAGGGCCCAAACATTCAGTACTTC	CSASEGPNIQYF
TRBJ1-5	TRBV10-3	NA	NA	TGTGCCATCAGTGAGGGGGGTTCGCGGGGCCGCCATCAGCCCCAGCATTTT	CAISEGGSRGRHQPQHF
TRBJ1-5	TRBV12-3/TRBV12-4	NA	NA	TGTGCCAGCAGTTTACTCCGTAATCAGCCCCAGCATTTT	CASSLLRNQPQHF
TRBJ1-5	TRBV30	NA	NA	TGTGCCTGGAGTGGGCAGGAGTATCAGCCCCAGCATTTT	CAWSGQEYQPQHF
TRBJ1-1	TRBV10-3	few	NA	TGTGCCATCAGTGGAGGACAGAGGAACACTGAAGCTTTCTTT	CAISGGQRNTEAFF
TRBJ1-2	TRBV24-1	NA	NA	TGTGCCACCAGTAAAGGGGGAAACTATGGCTACACCTTC	CATSKGGNYGYTF
TRBJ1-2	TRBV30	NA	NA	TGTGCCTTACAACCTGCTTCCATGGGCTACACCTTC	CALQPASMGYTF
TRBJ2-1	TRBV12-3/TRBV12-4	NA	NA	TGTGCCAGCAGTGATCCGGGATCGGCTAATGTTGGGCAGTTCTTC	CASSDPGSANVGQFF
TRBJ2-5	TRBV28	few	NA	TGTGCCATAGGCAGTGATGCTCAAGAGACCCAGTACTTC	CAIGSDAQETQYF
TRBJ1-4	TRBV7-9	NA	TRBD1	TGTGCCAGCAGCACCGGGACAGGGAGGGAAAAACTGTTTTTT	CASSTGTGREKLFF
TRBJ2-1	TRBV7-9	NA	NA	TGTGCCAGCAGCTTAGGTTACAGGGTAGGTTCGAATGAGCAGTTCTTC	CASSLGYRVGSNEQFF
TRBJ1-1	TRBV20-1	NA	NA	TGCAGTGCTAGAGATCGTCGGCGGAGGACTGAAGCTTTCTTT	CSARDRRRRTEAFF
TRBJ2-1	TRBV5-5	NA	TRBD1	TGTGCCAGCAGCTTGCGACAGGGGAGGACCTACAATGAGCAGTTCTTC	CASSLRQGRTYNEQFF
TRBJ1-1	TRBV20-1	NA	NA	TGCAGTGCTAGTCCGGTGGTCGACGGAGGAGCTTTCTTT	CSASPVVDGGAFF
TRBJ2-1	TRBV2	NA	TRBD2	TGTGCCAGCAGTTCTCTAGCGGGCCTCAATGAGCAGTTCTTC	CASSSLAGLNEQFF
TRBJ1-2	TRBV7-9	few	NA	TGTGCCAGCAGCTTAGTTGGCAGGGACTCCTATGGCTACACCTTC	CASSLVGRDSYGYTF
TRBJ2-1	TRBV3-1	few	TRBD2	TGTGCCAGCAGCCAACCGGGACTAGCGGGGGGTCAGGGTGAGCAGTTCTTC	CASSQPGLAGGQGEQFF
TRBJ1-5	TRBV12-3/TRBV12-4	few	NA	TGTGCCAGCAGTTTAATGCCAGGACTGAGCAATCAGCCCCAGCATTTT	CASSLMPGLSNQPQHF
TRBJ1-1	TRBV12-3/TRBV12-4	NA	NA	TGTGCCAGCAGTTTCTATAAGAACACTGAGGCTTTCTTT	CASSFYKNTEAFF
TRBJ2-3	TRBV7-8	NA	TRBD1	TGTGCCAGCAGCTTCCCAGGGACAGCCATCACAGATACGCAGTATTTT	CASSFPGTAITDTQYF